Given below is one T cell receptor beta chain in context. Germline CDR1 MNHNY, CDR2 SVGAGI (reference sequence). There are 14 residues in the CDR3. The trim removed 10 bases at V and 4 bases at J, leaving 9 bases unmatched. This entry is derived from a study of blood T cell repertoires in COVID-19. How the authors handled the data: For nucleated cells, counts were estimated from reference gene primer amplification. Only in-frame clones appear in the TCRdb table, and some are missing; sequencing was by immunoSEQ multiplex PCR. V and J calls and clone size come straight from that table; D and trimming were deduced from the DNA. The data contain roughly 150,000 clones, 80% to 90% of them singletons. A Seattle source enrolled patients during active infection and followed them longitudinally.

The sequence derives from a woman in her 70s with COVID-19, enrolled during active disease. The sample comprised peripheral blood. This chain links TRBV6-6 with TRBJ1-4; 7 bases are a match to TRBD1. The CDR3 nucleotides read TGTGCCACCACCCGGGACAGCATTAATGAAAAACTGTTTTTT. Amino acids: CATTRDSINEKLFF.